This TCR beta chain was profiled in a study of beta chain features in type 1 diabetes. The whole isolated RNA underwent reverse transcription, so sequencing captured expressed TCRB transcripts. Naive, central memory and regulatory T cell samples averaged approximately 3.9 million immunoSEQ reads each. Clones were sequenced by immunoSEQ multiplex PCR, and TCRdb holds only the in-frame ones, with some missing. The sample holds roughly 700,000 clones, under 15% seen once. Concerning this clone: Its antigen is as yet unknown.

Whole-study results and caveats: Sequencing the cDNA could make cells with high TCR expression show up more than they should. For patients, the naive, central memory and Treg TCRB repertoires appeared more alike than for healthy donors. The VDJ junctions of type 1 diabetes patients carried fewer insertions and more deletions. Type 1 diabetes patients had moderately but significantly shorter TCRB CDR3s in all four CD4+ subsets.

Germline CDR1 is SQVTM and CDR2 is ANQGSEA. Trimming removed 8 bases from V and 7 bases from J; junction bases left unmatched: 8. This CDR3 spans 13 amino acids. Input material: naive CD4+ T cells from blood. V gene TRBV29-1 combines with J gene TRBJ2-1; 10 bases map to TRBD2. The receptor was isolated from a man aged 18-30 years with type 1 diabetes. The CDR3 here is CSPWTSGTNEQFF. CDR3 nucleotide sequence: TGCAGCCCTTGGACTAGCGGAACAAATGAGCAGTTCTTC.